The source of this T cell receptor beta chain is a study of CD8 T cells in ankylosing spondylitis. Germline V gives CDR1 KGHSH, CDR2 LQKENI. This CDR3 has 15 amino acids. V was pared by 0 bases and J by 8 bases, with 16 bases between. 5'-RACE, quantitative and with molecular barcodes, yielded the TCR beta libraries. MiXCR, run by TCRdb on the 5' RACE reads, gives a single entry per CDR3 protein. The sample has about 90,000 distinct CDR3 sequences, around 25% seen once. On this clonotype itself: Its antigen is not identified.

Points from the study as a whole: Relatively rare in peripheral blood, disease-linked clones were also CD8+. The authors reported significant enrichment of disease-linked clones in matched ankylosing spondylitis synovial fluid. Typical of ankylosing spondylitis blood, it appeared, was a TCR beta motif of roughly eight highly homologous variants.

Sequences were obtained from blood, either unsorted or a sorted T cell fraction (not recorded which). The source of this sequence is a male donor with ankylosing spondylitis or in good health (not recorded which). This chain links TRBV18 with TRBJ1-2, with a possible D match to TRBD1 (5 bases). This CDR3 is CASSPPDRGEKGYTF. In DNA form, the CDR3 reads TGTGCCAGCTCACCACCAGACAGAGGGGAAAAAGGCTACACCTTC.